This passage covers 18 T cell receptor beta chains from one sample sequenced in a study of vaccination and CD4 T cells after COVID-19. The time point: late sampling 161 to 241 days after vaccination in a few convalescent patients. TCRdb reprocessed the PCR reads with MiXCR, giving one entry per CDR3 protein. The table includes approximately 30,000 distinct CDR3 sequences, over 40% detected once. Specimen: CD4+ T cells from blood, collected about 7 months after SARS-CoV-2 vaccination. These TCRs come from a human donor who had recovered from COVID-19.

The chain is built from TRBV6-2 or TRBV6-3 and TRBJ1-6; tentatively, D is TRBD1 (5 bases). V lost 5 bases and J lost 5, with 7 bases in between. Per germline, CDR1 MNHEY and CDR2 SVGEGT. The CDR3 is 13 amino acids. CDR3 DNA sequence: TGTGCCAGCAGTGGGACGGATAATTCACCCCTCCACTTT. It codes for CASSGTDNSPLHF.

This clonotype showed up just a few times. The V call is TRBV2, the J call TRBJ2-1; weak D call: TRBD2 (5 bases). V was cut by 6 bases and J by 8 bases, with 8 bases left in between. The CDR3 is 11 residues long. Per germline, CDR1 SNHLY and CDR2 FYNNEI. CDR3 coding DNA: TGTGCCAGCAGGAGCGGCGATGAGCAGTTCTTC. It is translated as CASRSGDEQFF.

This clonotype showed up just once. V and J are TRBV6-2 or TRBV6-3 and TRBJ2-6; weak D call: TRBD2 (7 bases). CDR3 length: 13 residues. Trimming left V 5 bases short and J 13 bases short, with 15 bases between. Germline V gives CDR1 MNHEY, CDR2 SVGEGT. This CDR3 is CASSIGGLGVLTF. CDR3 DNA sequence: TGTGCCAGCAGTATCGGGGGGCTAGGGGTCCTGACTTTC.

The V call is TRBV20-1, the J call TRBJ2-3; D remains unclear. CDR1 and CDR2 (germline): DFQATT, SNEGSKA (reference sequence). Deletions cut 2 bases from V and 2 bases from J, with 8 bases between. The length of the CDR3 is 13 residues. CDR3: CSARTPNTDTQYF. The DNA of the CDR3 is TGCAGTGCTAGAACGCCTAACACAGATACGCAGTATTTT.

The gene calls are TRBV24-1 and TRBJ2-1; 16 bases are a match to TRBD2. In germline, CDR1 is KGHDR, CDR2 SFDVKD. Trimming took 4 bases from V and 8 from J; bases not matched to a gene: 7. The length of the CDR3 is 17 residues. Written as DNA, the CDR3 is TGTGCCACCAGTGAAATGGGACTAGCGGGAGGGCCTGATGAGCAGTTCTTC. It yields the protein CATSEMGLAGGPDEQFF.

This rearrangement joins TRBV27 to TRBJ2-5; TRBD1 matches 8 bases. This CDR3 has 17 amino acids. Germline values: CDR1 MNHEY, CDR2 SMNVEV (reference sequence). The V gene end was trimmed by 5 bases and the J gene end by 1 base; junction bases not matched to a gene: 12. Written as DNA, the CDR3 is TGTGCCAGCAGTCCCGACTCCGGGACAGGATTCCAAGAGACCCAGTACTTC. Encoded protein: CASSPDSGTGFQETQYF.

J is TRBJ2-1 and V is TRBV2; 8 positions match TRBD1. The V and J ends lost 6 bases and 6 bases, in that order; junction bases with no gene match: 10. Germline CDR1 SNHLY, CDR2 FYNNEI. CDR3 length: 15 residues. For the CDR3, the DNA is TGTGCCAGCAGGGTTGGGGGCGGACAGGGCAATGAGCAGTTCTTC. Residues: CASRVGGGQGNEQFF.

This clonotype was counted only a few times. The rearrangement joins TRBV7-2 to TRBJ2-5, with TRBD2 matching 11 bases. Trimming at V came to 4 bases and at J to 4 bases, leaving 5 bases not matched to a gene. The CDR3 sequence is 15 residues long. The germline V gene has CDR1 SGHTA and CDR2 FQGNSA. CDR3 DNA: TGTGCCAGCAGCTACCACGGACTAGCGGGAGAGACCCAGTACTTC. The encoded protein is CASSYHGLAGETQYF. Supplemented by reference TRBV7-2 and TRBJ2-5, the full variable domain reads GAGVSQSPSNKVTEKGKDVELRCDPISGHTALYWYRQSLGQGLEFLIYFQGNSAPDKSGLPSDRFSAERTGGSVSTLTIQRTQQEDSAVYLCASSYHGLAGETQYFGPGTRLLVL.

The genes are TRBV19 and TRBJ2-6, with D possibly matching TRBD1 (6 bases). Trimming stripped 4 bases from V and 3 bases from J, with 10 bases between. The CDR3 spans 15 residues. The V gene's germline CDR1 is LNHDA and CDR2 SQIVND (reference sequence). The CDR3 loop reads CASSTTGGGANVLTF. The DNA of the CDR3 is TGTGCCAGTAGTACGACAGGCGGTGGGGCCAACGTCCTGACTTTC.

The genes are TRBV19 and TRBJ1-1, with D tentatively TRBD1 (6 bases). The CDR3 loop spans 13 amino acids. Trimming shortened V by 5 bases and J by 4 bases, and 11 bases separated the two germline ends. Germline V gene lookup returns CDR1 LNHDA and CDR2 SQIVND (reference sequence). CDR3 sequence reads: CASSGSRGTEAFF. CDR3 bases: TGTGCCAGTAGTGGATCCAGGGGCACTGAAGCTTTCTTT.

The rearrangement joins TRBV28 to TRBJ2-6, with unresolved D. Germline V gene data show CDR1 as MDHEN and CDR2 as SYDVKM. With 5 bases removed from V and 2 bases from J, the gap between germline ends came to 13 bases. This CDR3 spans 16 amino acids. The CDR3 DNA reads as TGTGCCAGCAGTGAGACAATTCCCGCTGGGGCCAACGTCCTGACTTTC. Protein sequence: CASSETIPAGANVLTF.

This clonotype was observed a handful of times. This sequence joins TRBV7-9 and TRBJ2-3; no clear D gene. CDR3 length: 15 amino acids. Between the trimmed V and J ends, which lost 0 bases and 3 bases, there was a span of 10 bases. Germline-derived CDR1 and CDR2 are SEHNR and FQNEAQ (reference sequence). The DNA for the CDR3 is TGTGCCAGCAGCTTAGCCCCTCTAAGGACAGATACGCAGTATTTT. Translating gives CASSLAPLRTDTQYF.

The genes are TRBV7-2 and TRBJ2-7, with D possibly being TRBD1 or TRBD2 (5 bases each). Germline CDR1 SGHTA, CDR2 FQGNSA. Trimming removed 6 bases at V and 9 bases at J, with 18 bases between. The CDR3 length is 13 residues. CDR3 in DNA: TGTGCCAGCAGTTCCCGAGGGGCTCTCGGGCAGTACTTC. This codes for CASSSRGALGQYF.

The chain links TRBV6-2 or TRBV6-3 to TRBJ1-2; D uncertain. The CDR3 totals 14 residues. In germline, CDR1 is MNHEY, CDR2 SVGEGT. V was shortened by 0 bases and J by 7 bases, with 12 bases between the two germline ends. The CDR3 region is CASSYSGFFGGYTF. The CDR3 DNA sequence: TGTGCCAGCAGTTACTCGGGATTCTTCGGTGGCTACACCTTC.

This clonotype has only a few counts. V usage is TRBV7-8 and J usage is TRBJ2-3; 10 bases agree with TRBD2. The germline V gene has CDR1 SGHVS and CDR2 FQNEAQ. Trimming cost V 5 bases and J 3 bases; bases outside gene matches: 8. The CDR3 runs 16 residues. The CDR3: CASSPVAGGQTDTQYF. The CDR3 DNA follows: TGTGCCAGCAGCCCAGTAGCGGGAGGTCAGACAGATACGCAGTATTTT.

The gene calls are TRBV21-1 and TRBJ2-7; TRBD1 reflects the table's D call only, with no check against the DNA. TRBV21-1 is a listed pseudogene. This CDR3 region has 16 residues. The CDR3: CASSTPGQQFPYEQYF. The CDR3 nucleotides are TGTGCCAGCAGCACACCGGGACAGCAATTTCCATACGAGCAGTACTTC.

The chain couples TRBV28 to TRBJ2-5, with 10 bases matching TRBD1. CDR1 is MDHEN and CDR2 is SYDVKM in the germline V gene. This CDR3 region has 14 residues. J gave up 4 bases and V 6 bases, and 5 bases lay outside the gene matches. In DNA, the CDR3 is TGTGCCAGCAGCGCGACAGGGGGCGGAGAGACCCAGTACTTC. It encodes CASSATGGGETQYF.

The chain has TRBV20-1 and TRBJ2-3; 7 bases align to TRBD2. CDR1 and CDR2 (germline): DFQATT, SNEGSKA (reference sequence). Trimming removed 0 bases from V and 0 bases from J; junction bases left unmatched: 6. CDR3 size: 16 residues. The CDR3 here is CSARDPARESTDTQYF. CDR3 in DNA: TGCAGTGCTAGAGATCCTGCGCGGGAGAGCACAGATACGCAGTATTTT.